This T cell receptor (beta chain) was identified during a study of T cell repertoires in cytomegalovirus infection. Looking at the study overall: Recently identified HLA-C-restricted and well-studied HLA-B-restricted CMV epitopes were used. Public TCR beta signature analysis indicated the presence of both CMV infection and matching HLA type. The study, taken as a whole, reports: Cumulative frequency of public TCR beta families picked out carriers of CMV plus the relevant HLA.

In TCRdb, the reads were re-called with MiXCR into one record per CDR3 protein. Of 310,000 or so distinct CDR3 sequences listed, 20% to 30% are singletons. CDR3 size: 14 residues. Looked up from germline, CDR1 is ENHRY and CDR2 is SYGVKD. Losses at the gene ends were 4 bases for V and 3 bases for J; bases not matched to a gene: 6. This clonotype showed up just a few times. What it binds is unknown. This chain connects TRBV10-3 to TRBJ2-7; TRBD1 aligns across 7 bases. The source is a human donor in good health (CMV status not recorded). Some clones in this sample may be carry-over from other donors' samples. The sample in question was cultured PBMCs, obtained from culture after CMV antigen stimulation. CDR3 loop: CAISVSGQVYEQYV. In nucleotides, the CDR3 is TGTGCCATCAGTGTTAGTGGACAGGTCTACGAGCAGTACGTC.